Following are 25 T cell receptor beta chains from one sample sequenced in a study of beta chain features in type 1 diabetes (dated by TCRdb to between 2017 and 2018). Library method: the immunoSEQ multiplex PCR assay. The entire isolated RNA was reverse transcribed using the High Capacity cDNA Reverse Transcription Kit, and thus expressed TCRB transcripts were sequenced. In TCRdb, the immuneACCESS table is reduced to in-frame sequences with V and J assigned. These tables do not hold every clone; where another copy was compared, an unresolved V gene accounts for under half, and the others remain unexplained. This sample holds over 25,000 clones; roughly three fifths were observed only once. The ten largest make up approximately 1.5% of the sample. Here is what the overall study found, with its caveats: Type 1 diabetes patients showed a moderate but significant shortening of TCRB CDR3 length in all four CD4+ subsets.

What these receptors recognize is not known. The sample consisted of Tregs from blood. Read against the paper, the sample's cell subset or site label means: regulatory CD4+ T cells. These receptor sequences come from a woman under 30 with type 1 diabetes.

This clone is medium-sized (0.01 to 0.1%) in the sample. As DNA, the CDR3 is TGTGCCAGCAGCTCCTCGGGGTGGGGAAGCTCCTACGAGCAGTACGTC. Protein product: CASSSSGWGSSYEQYV. The chain links TRBV7-9 to TRBJ2-7; D possibly corresponds to TRBD2 (5 bases). From germline, CDR1 is SEHNR and CDR2 FQNEAQ (reference sequence). Trimming shortened V by 4 bases and J by 0 bases, and 16 bases separated the two germline ends. The CDR3 loop spans 16 amino acids.

This chain links TRBV4-1 with TRBJ2-3; TRBD2 matches at 11 bases. The CDR3 spans 16 residues. Germline CDR1 reads MGHRA; CDR2 reads YSYEKL. V shed 1 base and J 3 bases; nucleotides not matched to a gene: 3. The CDR3 region is CASSQVAGGDTDTQYF. CDR3 DNA: TGCGCCAGCAGCCAAGTAGCGGGAGGGGATACAGATACGCAGTATTTT.

The rearrangement uses TRBV5-1 and TRBJ2-3; D perhaps matches TRBD2 (6 bases). V was cut by 2 bases and J by 5 bases, with 27 bases left in between. CDR1 is SGHRS and CDR2 is YFSETQ in the germline V gene. The CDR3 covers 19 residues. This CDR3 reads CASSFGPHRRGELQDTQYF. The CDR3 nucleotides read TGCGCCAGCAGCTTTGGGCCCCATCGGCGGGGAGAATTGCAAGATACGCAGTATTTT.

This clone occurred once. This chain joins TRBV28 and TRBJ2-1; 15 bases align to TRBD2. This CDR3 has 13 residues. Germline loops: CDR1 MDHEN, CDR2 SYDVKM. Germline trimming cut 5 bases from V and 13 bases from J; bases unmatched to any gene: 3. The CDR3 is CASSGTSGGHQFF. The CDR3 DNA follows: TGTGCCAGCAGTGGGACTAGCGGGGGGCATCAGTTCTTC.

The rearrangement links TRBV7-2 to TRBJ2-5; the match to TRBD1 covers 7 bases. Germline lookup yields CDR1 SGHTA and CDR2 FQGNSA. J gave up 2 bases and V 5 bases, and 5 bases lay outside the gene matches. This CDR3 contains 14 residues. The CDR3 loop is CASSVGTVQETQYF. The DNA for the CDR3 is TGTGCCAGCAGCGTCGGGACAGTTCAAGAGACCCAGTACTTC.

This clone was seen more than once but under ten times. The chain employs TRBV7-3 and TRBJ2-6; D ambiguous. The CDR3 spans 17 residues. V lost 0 bases to trimming and J lost 0 bases, with 9 bases between them. In germline, CDR1 is SGHTA, CDR2 FQGTGA. The CDR3 spells CASSLTYSGSGANVLTF. Here the CDR3 DNA reads TGTGCCAGCAGCTTAACGTATTCGGGCTCTGGGGCCAACGTCCTGACTTTC.

The chain is built from TRBV5-4 and TRBJ2-3; no reliable D call. CDR1 and CDR2 (germline): SGHNT, YYREEE (reference sequence). Trimming shortened V by 4 bases and J by 2 bases, and 5 bases separated the two germline ends. The CDR3 is 12 amino acids. For the CDR3, the DNA is TGTGCCAGCAGCCCAAACACAGATACGCAGTATTTT. It encodes CASSPNTDTQYF.

This clone has just a few counts. The CDR3 DNA reads as TGTGCCATCAATTCCGCGTCTGGAAACACCATATATTTT. This gives the protein CAINSASGNTIYF. The chain couples TRBV10-3 to TRBJ1-3; D call uncertain. Germline CDR1 is ENHRY and CDR2 is SYGVKD. The CDR3 has 13 residues. V dropped 7 bases and J dropped 1 base, with 8 bases sitting between them.

The rearrangement joins TRBV2 to TRBJ2-5, with 10 bases aligning to TRBD2. Germline V CDR1 and CDR2: SNHLY, FYNNEI. The J segment lost 4 bases and the V segment lost 6 bases, leaving 11 bases of the junction unmatched. The CDR3 has 16 residues. CDR3: CASRRVAGGSPETQYF. DNA of the CDR3: TGTGCCAGCAGGAGGGTAGCGGGAGGCTCGCCAGAGACCCAGTACTTC.

The rearrangement links TRBV7-2 to TRBJ2-3, with a tentative D call TRBD2 (6 bases). This CDR3 contains 14 residues. V was trimmed by 2 bases and J by 0 bases, leaving 6 bases between them. Germline-derived CDR1 and CDR2 are SGHTA and FQGNSA. CDR3 nucleotide sequence: TGTGCCAGCAGCTTAAGCGGGAGCACAGATACGCAGTATTTT. Its protein product is CASSLSGSTDTQYF. The full variable domain, in which reference TRBV7-2 and TRBJ2-3 provide the parts outside the CDR3, is GAGVSQSPSNKVTEKGKDVELRCDPISGHTALYWYRQSLGQGLEFLIYFQGNSAPDKSGLPSDRFSAERTGGSVSTLTIQRTQQEDSAVYLCASSLSGSTDTQYFGPGTRLTVL.

The genes are TRBV10-1 and TRBJ1-1, with D possibly being TRBD1 (6 bases). The germline V and J ends were trimmed by 1 base and 5 bases, with 11 bases remaining between them. This CDR3 region has 14 residues. Germline V gene data show CDR1 as WNHNN and CDR2 as SYGVQD (reference sequence). CDR3 in DNA: TGCGCCAGCAGTGAGTTAAAAAGGGGGACTGAAGCTTTCTTT. Translation: CASSELKRGTEAFF.

This clone was picked up one time. The genes are TRBV30 and TRBJ2-5; maybe TRBD1 (5 bases). V was cut by 8 bases and J by 5 bases, with 12 bases left in between. This CDR3 is built from 11 residues. Germline CDR1 GTSNPN, CDR2 SVGIG (reference sequence). The CDR3: CARGRWETQYF. CDR3 coding DNA: TGTGCCAGGGGCCGATGGGAGACCCAGTACTTC.

The rearrangement links TRBV11-2 to TRBJ2-1; D perhaps matches TRBD2 (5 bases). Trimming cost V 7 bases and J 4 bases, with 14 bases left between them. The CDR3 consists of 14 residues. Germline assignment: CDR1 SGHAT and CDR2 FQNNGV. The CDR3 region has the DNA TGTGCCAGCACCCTAGGAGGCGTTTACAATGAGCAGTTCTTC. Its protein is CASTLGGVYNEQFF. Full variable domain (remainder filled in from reference TRBV11-2 and TRBJ2-1): EAGVAQSPRYKIIEKRQSVAFWCNPISGHATLYWYQQILGQGPKLLIQFQNNGVVDDSQLPKDRFSAERLKGVDSTLKIQPAKLEDSAVYLCASTLGGVYNEQFFGPGTRLTVL.

This clone was counted a single time. This sequence joins TRBV7-9 and TRBJ2-5; 7 nucleotides match TRBD2. Per the germline V gene, CDR1 is SEHNR and CDR2 is FQNEAQ (reference sequence). CDR3 size: 14 residues. With 3 bases clipped from V and 2 bases from J, the junction kept 3 bases outside the gene matches. CDR3 nucleotide sequence: TGTGCCAGCAGCTTCGGGACTATTCAAGAGACCCAGTACTTC. It codes for CASSFGTIQETQYF. Looking up the rest from reference TRBV7-9 and TRBJ2-5 gives the full variable domain: DTGVSQNPRHKITKRGQNVTFRCDPISEHNRLYWYRQTLGQGPEFLTYFQNEAQLEKSRLLSDRFSAERPKGSFSTLEIQRTEQGDSAMYLCASSFGTIQETQYFGPGTRLLVL.

With regard to this clone: Other DNA sequences from this sample encode an identical CDR3 as well. The chain links TRBV5-4 to TRBJ1-2; 7 nucleotides line up with TRBD1. The CDR3 spans 14 residues. The V segment lost 1 base and the J segment 3 bases; nucleotides outside the gene matches: 3. From germline, CDR1 is SGHNT and CDR2 YYREEE (reference sequence). CDR3 in amino acids: CASSLNRGDYGYTF. CDR3 in DNA: TGTGCCAGCAGCTTGAACAGGGGAGACTATGGCTACACCTTC. Complete variable domain (other parts from reference TRBV5-4 and TRBJ1-2): ETGVTQSPTHLIKTRGQQVTLRCSSQSGHNTVSWYQQALGQGPQFIFQYYREEENGRGNFPPRFSGLQFPNYSSELNVNALELDDSALYLCASSLNRGDYGYTFGSGTRLTVV.

The chain links TRBV11-2 to TRBJ1-2; D call uncertain. With 5 bases removed from V and 8 bases from J, the gap between germline ends came to 15 bases. The CDR3 has 13 residues. Germline V lookup: CDR1 SGHAT, CDR2 FQNNGV. CDR3 sequence reads: CASSLPGLGGYTF. The CDR3 DNA follows: TGTGCCAGCAGCCTCCCTGGGCTTGGGGGCTACACCTTC. The variable domain in full, with the rest retrieved from reference TRBV11-2 and TRBJ1-2, is EAGVAQSPRYKIIEKRQSVAFWCNPISGHATLYWYQQILGQGPKLLIQFQNNGVVDDSQLPKDRFSAERLKGVDSTLKIQPAKLEDSAVYLCASSLPGLGGYTFGSGTRLTVV.

The chain recombines TRBV5-4 with TRBJ2-4, with D maybe TRBD1 (6 bases). V lost 4 bases to trimming and J lost 6 bases, with 17 bases between them. CDR3 length: 15 amino acids. CDR1 and CDR2 from the germline V gene are SGHNT and YYREEE (reference sequence). The CDR3 loop reads CASSRTEAGRNIQYF. CDR3 bases: TGTGCCAGCAGCCGGACAGAAGCTGGGAGAAACATTCAGTACTTC.

This clone is medium-sized in the sample. This chain connects TRBV7-3 to TRBJ2-1; 15 bases are shared with TRBD2. The CDR3 extends over 16 amino acids. The germline V gene encodes CDR1 SGHTA and CDR2 FQGTGA. Trimming removed 4 bases from V and 7 bases from J; junction bases left unmatched: 5. In DNA, the CDR3 is TGTGCCAGCAGCTATACCGGGACTAGCGGGAGGAATGAGCAGTTCTTC. Its protein product is CASSYTGTSGRNEQFF.

The chain combines TRBV7-2 with TRBJ2-2, with D tentatively TRBD1 (5 bases). V lost 1 base and J lost 6, with 9 bases in between. This CDR3 region has 14 residues. The germline CDR1 and CDR2 sequences are SGHTA and FQGNSA. CDR3 nucleotide sequence: TGTGCCAGCAGCTTAGGGTGGGGCGCCGGGGAGCTGTTTTTT. Its translation: CASSLGWGAGELFF.

The rearrangement joins TRBV4-2 to TRBJ1-2, with 8 nucleotides matching TRBD1. Per germline, CDR1 LGHNA and CDR2 YNFKEQ. CDR3 size: 15 residues. J was trimmed by 9 bases and V by 0 bases; bases with no gene match: 9. The CDR3 loop reads CASSQDRTGTRSYTF. The CDR3 region has the DNA TGTGCCAGCAGCCAAGATAGGACAGGGACGCGGAGCTACACCTTC.

The chain is built from TRBV6-5 and TRBJ2-7; 7 bases agree with TRBD2. Germline assignment: CDR1 MNHEY and CDR2 SVGAGI. CDR3 size: 15 residues. J gave up 0 bases and V 5 bases, and 7 bases lay outside the gene matches. The CDR3 DNA follows: TGTGCCAGCAGTCTCCGGGGAGGGCCCTCCTACGAGCAGTACTTC. It yields the protein CASSLRGGPSYEQYF.

This clone was counted a few times. The chain recombines TRBV5-6 with TRBJ1-2; a possible D gene is TRBD1 (5 bases). The CDR3 contains 15 residues. The ends were cut back, 4 bases at V and 5 bases at J, with 18 bases in the middle. The germline V gene encodes CDR1 SGHDT and CDR2 YYEEEE. The CDR3 protein is CASSQRQNHPYGYTF. The CDR3 nucleotides read TGTGCCAGCAGCCAAAGACAGAACCATCCGTATGGCTACACCTTC.

The chain combines TRBV7-7 with TRBJ2-1, with D tentatively TRBD2 (5 bases). This CDR3 region has 13 residues. V gave up 5 bases and J gave up 9 bases, with 14 bases separating them. Per germline, CDR1 SSHAT and CDR2 FNYEAQ (reference sequence). The CDR3: CASSPWENGEQFF. CDR3 DNA: TGTGCCAGCAGCCCATGGGAGAATGGTGAGCAGTTCTTC.

This clone has more than one count but fewer than ten. The rearrangement uses TRBV5-1 and TRBJ2-3; 9 bases align to TRBD2. CDR3 length: 16 residues. The germline V gene encodes CDR1 SGHRS and CDR2 YFSETQ. J was trimmed by 3 bases and V by 4 bases; bases with no gene match: 9. The CDR3 sequence: CASSQGAGGSTDTQYF. DNA for the CDR3: TGCGCCAGCAGCCAAGGAGCGGGGGGATCTACAGATACGCAGTATTTT.

This chain joins TRBV5-1 and TRBJ2-3; D may be TRBD2 (6 bases). V dropped 1 base and J dropped 6 bases, with 12 bases sitting between them. From germline, CDR1 is SGHRS and CDR2 YFSETQ. CDR3 length: 14 residues. The CDR3 DNA reads as TGCGCCAGCAGCTTGTACGGGGGTGGGGATACGCAGTATTTT. Its translation: CASSLYGGGDTQYF.